This TCR beta chain was recovered during a study of T cell changes during pregnancy in multiple sclerosis (dated by TCRdb to about 2019). In terms of the full investigation: The study looked at changes in the T cell repertoire across pregnancy in women with multiple sclerosis.

The germline V and J ends show losses of 4 bases and 0 bases respectively, and no gene match explains 12 bases of the junction. Reading from cysteine to phenylalanine, the CDR3 counts 18 amino acids. CDR3 DNA is the only sequence kept; it has 54 bases, read in frame from the first base. The germline V gene gives CDR1 as SQVTM and CDR2 as ANQGSEA. Library preparation employed the immunoSEQ multiplex PCR assay. TCRdb retrieved this table from immuneACCESS and kept in-frame rearrangements only. Not all clones are present; in checked studies, unresolved V genes account for under half, and no reason is known for the remainder. In all, the sample holds almost 20,000 clones, and 70% to 90% of those were seen once. The ten largest clones capture 20% of the sample. With regard to this clone: Its antigen remains undetermined. Qualities for individual bases were not recorded, and no much larger clone is one base off.

The sequence came from a female donor in good health, enrolled as a control in a pregnancy study. The material was CD8+ T cells from peripheral blood mononuclear cells, obtained after pregnancy. The chain is assembled from TRBV29-1 and TRBJ1-2, and 12 junctional nucleotides match TRBD1. This receptor has the CDR3 CSVGDRGPTYTSNYGYTF. The DNA sequence is as follows: TGCAGCGTTGGGGACAGGGGGCCGACTTACACCTCTAACTATGGCTACACCTTC.